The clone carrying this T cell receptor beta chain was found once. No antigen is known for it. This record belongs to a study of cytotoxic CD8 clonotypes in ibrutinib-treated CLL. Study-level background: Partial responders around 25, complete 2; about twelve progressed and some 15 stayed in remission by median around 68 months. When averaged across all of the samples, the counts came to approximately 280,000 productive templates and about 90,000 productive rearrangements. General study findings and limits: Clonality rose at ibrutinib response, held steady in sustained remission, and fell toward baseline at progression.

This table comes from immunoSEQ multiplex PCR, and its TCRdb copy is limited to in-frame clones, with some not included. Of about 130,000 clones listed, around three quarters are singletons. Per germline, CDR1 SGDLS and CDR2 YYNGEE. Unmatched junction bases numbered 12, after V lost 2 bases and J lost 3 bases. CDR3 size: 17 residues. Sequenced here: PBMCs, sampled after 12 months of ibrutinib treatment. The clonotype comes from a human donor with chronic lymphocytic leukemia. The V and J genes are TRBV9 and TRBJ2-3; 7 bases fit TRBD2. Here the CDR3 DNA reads TGTGCCAGCAGCGTGGGGAGGACTAGTTTCGTAACAGATACGCAGTATTTT. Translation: CASSVGRTSFVTDTQYF.